This TCR beta chain came from a study of cytomegalovirus exposure and HLA in healthy donors. General observations from the study: The records held CMV serostatus as the only immune exposure information.

Of note for this clone: The antigen remains undetermined.

This PCR relied on a set of 60 Vbeta primers and 13 Jbeta primers. Some clones are missing from TCRdb's copy, which holds only in-frame ones; the method was immunoSEQ multiplex PCR. This specimen shows some 200,000 clones; the ten leading clones hold roughly 6.7%. The V end was cut by 0 bases, the J end by 5 bases, with 5 bases between. The CDR3 length is 13 residues. CDR1 is SGHRS, CDR2 YFSETQ, per germline. Sequenced sample: PBMCs. The V gene is TRBV5-1, the J gene TRBJ2-2; no firm D call. This TCR came from a man aged 25-45 years in good health and CMV-seronegative. For the CDR3, the DNA is TGCGCCAGCAGCTTGGCCCAGACCGGGGAGCTGTTTTTT. Protein product: CASSLAQTGELFF.